One and the same sample provided the 7 T cell receptor beta chains below, sequenced in a study of memory CD4+ T cells and cytomegalovirus serostatus. Sequencing was performed with immunoSEQ multiplex PCR; in TCRdb, only in-frame clones are kept and a portion is missing. This table holds some 53,000 clones, roughly 78% found once. Single viable CD3+CD4+CD8-CD45RO+ cells were sorted as the memory CD4+ T cells. The sample taken for sequencing was memory CD4+ T cells from blood. The origin of the receptors is an adult in good health and CMV-seronegative.

J is TRBJ1-4 and V is TRBV28; perhaps TRBD1 as D (5 bases). CDR1 is MDHEN and CDR2 is SYDVKM in the germline V gene. V was clipped by 8 bases and J by 2 bases, with 24 bases between them. This CDR3 region has 18 residues. CDR3 sequence: CASSSTYSTWGTNEKLFF. Here the CDR3 DNA reads TGTGCCAGCTCGTCAACATACTCCACGTGGGGGACTAATGAAAAACTGTTTTTT.

This clone appeared once. The CDR3 DNA reads as TGTGCCAGCAGCGGCGGGGGGTCCAAAGAGACCCAGTACTTC. Its translation is CASSGGGSKETQYF. This chain connects TRBV5-6 to TRBJ2-5, with 8 bases that match TRBD2. Trimming at V came to 4 bases and at J to 3 bases, leaving 5 bases not matched to a gene. Germline CDR1 and CDR2: SGHDT and YYEEEE. The CDR3 extends over 14 amino acids. The entire variable domain, with the rest obtained from reference TRBV5-6 and TRBJ2-5, is as follows: DAGVTQSPTHLIKTRGQQVTLRCSPKSGHDTVSWYQQALGQGPQFIFQYYEEEERQRGNFPDRFSGHQFPNYSSELNVNALLLGDSALYLCASSGGGSKETQYFGPGTRLLVL.

V is TRBV5-1 and J is TRBJ1-6, with 9 bases aligning to TRBD1. CDR3 size: 14 residues. Germline CDR1 SGHRS, CDR2 YFSETQ. The V segment lost 0 bases and the J segment 12 bases; nucleotides outside the gene matches: 4. CDR3 sequence (DNA): TGCGCCAGCAGCTTGGGGACAGGGGCGGGACCCCTCCACTTT. Translation: CASSLGTGAGPLHF.

CDR3 nucleotide sequence: TGTGCCACCAGCAGAGACGACAGGGAGAATGGCTACACCTTC. Protein product: CATSRDDRENGYTF. V is TRBV15 and J is TRBJ1-2, with 7 bases aligning to TRBD1. This CDR3 comprises 14 residues. With 0 bases clipped from V and 6 bases from J, the junction kept 4 bases outside the gene matches. Germline CDR1 LNHNV, CDR2 YYDKDF (reference sequence).

The chain couples TRBV30 to TRBJ2-5, with TRBD1 identical over 9 bases. The CDR3 is made up of 15 amino acids. Germline trimming cut 0 bases from V and 4 bases from J; bases unmatched to any gene: 6. Germline V gene lookup returns CDR1 GTSNPN and CDR2 SVGIG (reference sequence). The CDR3 coding sequence is TGTGCCTGGAGTGTACCCACAGGGGGCGGAGAGACCCAGTACTTC. It encodes CAWSVPTGGGETQYF.

This chain uses TRBV5-4 with TRBJ2-5; TRBD2 agrees at 7 bases. The CDR3 is 14 residues long. Germline V lookup: CDR1 SGHNT, CDR2 YYREEE (reference sequence). V shed 3 bases, J shed 3 bases, and the junction held 5 bases outside the gene matches. The CDR3 protein is CASSSGGLEETQYF. The CDR3 DNA sequence: TGTGCCAGCAGCTCGGGGGGACTCGAAGAGACCCAGTACTTC.

This chain joins TRBV4-1 and TRBJ2-7, with D possibly being TRBD1 or TRBD2 (5 bases each). This CDR3 comprises 16 residues. V was clipped by 6 bases and J by 0 bases, with 18 bases between them. CDR1 is MGHRA, CDR2 YSYEKL, per germline. The chain's CDR3 is CASSLTGPGPSYEQYF. The CDR3 bases are TGCGCCAGCAGTCTCACGGGGCCCGGCCCCTCCTACGAGCAGTACTTC.